In its sample, the clone carrying this T cell receptor beta chain was seen a few times. The antigen is undetermined. The V gene lost 1 base and the J gene lost 4 bases, with 10 bases spanning the gap. CDR1 SGHDN and CDR2 FVKESK come from the germline V gene. The CDR3 runs 14 residues. These data originate in a study of T-cell reconstitution after alpha-beta-depleted transplantation in children. Study-level points and caveats: Surviving thymic progenitors and recipient T cells were the source of high TCRbeta diversity at day 60 in some patients.

Construction of the TCRbeta library involved unique molecular identifiers. From the PCR reads, TCRdb called clonotypes with MiXCR, one entry per CDR3 protein. Here the sample spans 600,000 to 700,000 distinct CDR3 sequences, about 12% being singletons. The TCR originated in a girl between 2 and 10 years old with congenital amegakaryocytic thrombocytopenia, due to receive a stem cell transplant. The chain combines TRBV14 with TRBJ2-5, with a tentative D call TRBD2 (6 bases). Source: PBMCs, taken before TCRalphabeta/CD19-depleted stem cell transplant. The CDR3 loop is CASSQVVSGETQYF. The CDR3 bases are TGTGCCAGCAGCCAAGTAGTTAGCGGAGAGACCCAGTACTTC.